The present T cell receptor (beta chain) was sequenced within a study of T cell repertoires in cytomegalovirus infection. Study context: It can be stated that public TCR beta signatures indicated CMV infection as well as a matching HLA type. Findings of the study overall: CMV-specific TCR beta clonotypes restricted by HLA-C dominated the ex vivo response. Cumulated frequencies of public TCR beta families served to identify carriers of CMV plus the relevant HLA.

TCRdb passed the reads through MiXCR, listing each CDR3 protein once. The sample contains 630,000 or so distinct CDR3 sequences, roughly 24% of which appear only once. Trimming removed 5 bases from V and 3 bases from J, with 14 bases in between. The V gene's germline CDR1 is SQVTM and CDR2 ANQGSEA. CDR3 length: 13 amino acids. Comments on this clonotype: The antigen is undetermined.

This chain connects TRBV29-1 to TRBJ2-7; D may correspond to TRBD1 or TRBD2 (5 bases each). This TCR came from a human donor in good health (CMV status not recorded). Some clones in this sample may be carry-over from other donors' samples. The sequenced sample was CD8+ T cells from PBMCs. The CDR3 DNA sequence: TGCAGCGTTAGTTCCGGGACCAACTACGAGCAGTACTTC. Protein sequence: CSVSSGTNYEQYF.